This entry lists 2 T cell receptor beta chains sequenced from one sample in a study of Graves' ophthalmopathy and Graves' hyperthyroidism. TCR beta CDR3 regions were amplified from RNA transcripts. Second-round multiplex PCR came after a first-round RT-PCR that employed HTBI primers. TCRdb re-derived calls from the multiplex PCR reads in MiXCR, one entry per CDR3 protein. This table holds roughly 230,000 distinct CDR3 sequences, around a fifth found once. The specimen was peripheral blood. These receptors were obtained from a woman between 50 and 59 years old with Graves' ophthalmopathy.

This clonotype was seen ten or more times. The V gene is TRBV28, the J gene TRBJ1-3; D is ambiguous. The CDR3 loop spans 18 amino acids. V lost 2 bases to trimming and J lost 0 bases, with 17 bases between them. The germline CDR1 and CDR2 sequences are MDHEN and SYDVKM. Here the CDR3 DNA reads TGTGCCAGCAGTTTAGCCCCTGGACGGGGTTCCTCTGGAAACACCATATATTTT. Amino acid sequence: CASSLAPGRGSSGNTIYF.

This clonotype was detected many times. The chain has TRBV19 and TRBJ2-7; TRBD1 agrees at 9 bases. Per germline, CDR1 LNHDA and CDR2 SQIVND (reference sequence). V was pared by 5 bases and J by 6 bases, with 8 bases of the junction left unmatched. This CDR3 is built from 14 residues. Here the CDR3 reads CASSVRTGAGEQYF. CDR3 nucleotide sequence: TGTGCCAGTAGTGTTCGGACAGGGGCGGGCGAGCAGTACTTC. Based on the CDR3 plus reference TRBV19 and TRBJ2-7, the full variable domain is DGGITQSPKYLFRKEGQNVTLSCEQNLNHDAMYWYRQDPGQGLRLIYYSQIVNDFQKGDIAEGYSVSREKKESFPLTVTSAQKNPTAFYLCASSVRTGAGEQYFGPGTRLTVT.